The 12 T cell receptor beta chains reported below all come from one sample, sequenced in a study of Ad26.COV2.S vaccination and SARS-CoV-2 variants. Only in-frame clones appear in the TCRdb table, and some are missing; sequencing was by immunoSEQ multiplex PCR. This sample has roughly 700,000 clones, with 80% to 90% found just once. Treatment given: 19 received Ad26.COV2.S at low or high dose, single or two shots; 5 received placebo; per-sample allocation not given. Sampling happened 63 days after the first vaccine or placebo injection. Sequencing used peripheral blood, obtained in a trial of Ad26.COV2.S vaccine versus placebo. Receptor source: a person between 18 and 65 years old who received the Ad26.COV2.S COVID-19 vaccine or a placebo.

The rearrangement uses TRBV7-9 and TRBJ2-4; no clear D. Per germline, CDR1 SEHNR and CDR2 FQNEAQ (reference sequence). V lost 5 bases, J lost 5 bases, and 10 bases lay in between. The CDR3 extends over 13 amino acids. Here the CDR3 DNA reads TGTGCCAGCAGCCCTTTAGGACAAAACATTCAGTACTTC. Residues: CASSPLGQNIQYF.

The J gene is TRBJ1-1, the V gene TRBV27, with 8 positions matching TRBD1. J was trimmed by 0 bases and V by 5 bases; bases with no gene match: 8. CDR3 length: 16 amino acids. CDR1 and CDR2 from the germline V gene are MNHEY and SMNVEV (reference sequence). The CDR3 sequence: CASSMTGALLNTEAFF. DNA for the CDR3: TGTGCCAGCAGTATGACAGGGGCGCTACTGAACACTGAAGCTTTCTTT.

The chain employs TRBV10-2 and TRBJ2-3; TRBD1 or TRBD2 may be the D gene (5 bases each). The CDR3 runs 15 residues. Germline values: CDR1 WSHSY, CDR2 SAAADI. Trimming pared 5 bases from V and 6 bases from J, leaving 18 bases between. CDR3 sequence reads: CASSLFRDGRDTQYF. The CDR3 DNA reads as TGCGCCAGCAGTCTCTTTCGGGACGGGCGCGATACGCAGTATTTT.

The rearrangement uses TRBV25-1 and TRBJ2-5; tentative D call: TRBD2 (6 bases). V was clipped by 8 bases and J by 7 bases, with 14 bases between them. Germline V CDR1 and CDR2: MGHDK, SYGVNS. The CDR3 runs to 12 residues. The CDR3 DNA reads TGTGCCAGCGGAGGGGAAATGAGGACCCAGTACTTC. It encodes CASGGEMRTQYF. The full variable domain, completed using reference TRBV25-1 and TRBJ2-5, is EADIYQTPRYLVIGTGKKITLECSQTMGHDKMYWYQQDPGMELHLIHYSYGVNSTEKGDLSSESTVSRIRTEHFPLTLESARPSHTSQYLCASGGEMRTQYFGPGTRLLVL.

The V call is TRBV6-5, the J call TRBJ1-1, with D possibly being TRBD1 (5 bases). V was trimmed by 6 bases and J by 0 bases, leaving 8 bases between them. The germline gives CDR1 MNHEY, CDR2 SVGAGI. This CDR3 has 13 amino acids. The CDR3 loop reads CASRGVMNTEAFF. CDR3 nucleotide sequence: TGTGCCAGCAGAGGGGTCATGAACACTGAAGCTTTCTTT.

This clone was counted a single time. V and J are TRBV7-9 and TRBJ2-3; D ambiguous. The CDR3 sequence is 13 residues long. The germline CDR1 and CDR2 sequences are SEHNR and FQNEAQ (reference sequence). Trimming pared 3 bases from V and 5 bases from J, leaving 9 bases between. CDR3 region: CASSFRWGDTQYF. The CDR3, as DNA: TGTGCCAGCAGCTTCCGTTGGGGAGATACGCAGTATTTT.

On this clone itself: Compared with germline, one end of the junction differs, possibly owing to a read error. CDR3: CASSQGRGGYEQYF. Here the CDR3 DNA reads TGTGCCAGCAGTCAAGGGCGCGGGGGCTACGAGCAGTACTTC. The chain joins TRBV3-1 (or the pseudogene TRBV3-2) to TRBJ2-7, with TRBD2 identical over 7 bases. Germline CDR1 reads LGHDT; CDR2 reads YNNKEL (reference sequence). The CDR3 has 14 residues.

The rearrangement uses TRBV2 and TRBJ1-5; D perhaps matches TRBD1 (6 bases). The V and J ends lost 5 bases and 1 base respectively, with 21 bases between them. Germline lookup yields CDR1 SNHLY and CDR2 FYNNEI. The CDR3 has 18 residues. DNA of the CDR3: TGTGCCAGCAGTACGACCACCAACAGGGCGAGGAGCAATCAGCCCCAGCATTTT. This codes for CASSTTTNRARSNQPQHF.

The rearrangement uses TRBV7-9 and TRBJ1-6; D remains unclear. Trimming stripped 2 bases from V and 7 bases from J, with 15 bases between. Germline CDR1 is SEHNR and CDR2 is FQNEAQ (reference sequence). The CDR3 is 16 amino acids. The CDR3 sequence is CASSLPPYGSNSPLHF. CDR3 sequence (DNA): TGTGCCAGCAGCTTACCCCCCTACGGGTCGAATTCACCCCTCCACTTT.

V usage is TRBV18 and J usage is TRBJ2-1; D ambiguous. CDR1 is KGHSH and CDR2 is LQKENI in the germline V gene. This CDR3 has 13 amino acids. V lost 1 base and J 5 bases, leaving 6 bases between the germline ends. The CDR3 DNA follows: TGTGCCAGCTCACCACAGTCAGACAATGAGCAGTTCTTC. Protein product: CASSPQSDNEQFF.

In this sample, this clone turned up a few times. V gene TRBV6-6 combines with J gene TRBJ1-5; D not resolved. V lost 1 base and J lost 8, with 15 bases in between. Germline V CDR1 and CDR2: MNHNY, SVGAGI (reference sequence). The CDR3 loop spans 15 amino acids. In nucleotides, the CDR3 is TGTGCCAGCAGTTACTGGTCAGTCGGCGAGGAGCCCCAGCATTTT. It yields the protein CASSYWSVGEEPQHF.

The chain carries TRBV5-6 and TRBJ2-7; 12 nucleotides line up with TRBD2. J gave up 5 bases and V 4 bases, and 10 bases lay outside the gene matches. The CDR3 sequence is 16 residues long. The germline V gene encodes CDR1 SGHDT and CDR2 YYEEEE. In nucleotides, the CDR3 is TGTGCCAGCAGCGAAGAGGGGACTAGCGGGCGCCACGAGCAGTACTTC. Translating gives CASSEEGTSGRHEQYF.